These 19 T cell receptor beta chains originate from one sample sequenced in a study of regulatory T cells in long-lasting Graves disease. This sample's time point: persistent/refractory GD, antithyroid drugs over 5 years with positive TRAb. PBMCs provided the RNA from which the TCR library was made. Building of the TCR beta libraries involved iRepertoire HTBI primers and Arm-PCR of CDR3 regions. TCRdb analysed the multiplex PCR reads with MiXCR anew, one entry per CDR3 protein. The sample carries 300,000 to 350,000 distinct CDR3 sequences, 15% to 20% recorded once. The sequencing used peripheral blood mononuclear cells (PBMCs), collected when the disease was refractory, from a patient treated with antithyroid drugs. These receptors were taken from a female donor with Graves disease.

This clonotype was observed a few times. The junction does not match germline at one end; this may be a read error. This chain uses TRBV4-1 with TRBJ2-2; 10 nucleotides match TRBD1. The germline V gene has CDR1 MGHRA and CDR2 YSYEKL. This CDR3 region has 16 residues. The CDR3 sequence: CANSPGTGDYTGELFF. The CDR3 nucleotides read TGCGCCAACAGCCCCGGGACAGGGGATTACACCGGGGAGCTGTTTTTT.

This clonotype was seen a handful of times. This sequence joins TRBV14 and TRBJ1-4, with D hard to call. From germline, CDR1 is SGHDN and CDR2 FVKESK. The CDR3 runs to 14 residues. Between the trimmed V and J ends, which lost 1 base and 3 bases, there was a span of 6 bases. The CDR3 region has the DNA TGTGCCAGCAGCCAAGTGGGTGCTAATGAAAAACTGTTTTTT. Amino acid sequence: CASSQVGANEKLFF.

This clonotype was seen more than once but under ten times. This chain links TRBV6-5 with TRBJ1-5; 8 positions match TRBD1. Losses at the gene ends were 0 bases for V and 5 bases for J; bases not matched to a gene: 6. The CDR3 length is 16 residues. Germline V CDR1 and CDR2: MNHEY, SVGAGI. This CDR3 is CASSYSGTGVDQPQHF. DNA for the CDR3: TGTGCCAGCAGTTACTCGGGGACAGGCGTGGATCAGCCCCAGCATTTT.

The V and J genes are TRBV7-9 and TRBJ1-3; weak D call: TRBD1 (6 bases). Trimming removed 0 bases at V and 4 bases at J, with 10 bases between. The CDR3 sequence is 15 residues long. The germline V gene encodes CDR1 SEHNR and CDR2 FQNEAQ (reference sequence). The CDR3 coding sequence is TGTGCCAGCAGCTTAGCCTACAGGGCCGGAAACACCATATATTTT. Translated, it gives CASSLAYRAGNTIYF.

This clonotype has just one count. The chain joins TRBV7-9 to TRBJ1-2; D call uncertain. The CDR3 loop spans 17 amino acids. Germline values: CDR1 SEHNR, CDR2 FQNEAQ (reference sequence). V was cut by 1 base and J by 4 bases, with 19 bases left in between. CDR3 amino acids: CASSLVGGRGGGYGYTF. For the CDR3, the DNA is TGTGCCAGCAGCTTAGTTGGCGGTCGGGGTGGTGGCTATGGCTACACCTTC.

This clonotype was seen at least ten times. This chain connects TRBV28 to TRBJ1-4; TRBD1 matches 7 bases. CDR1 and CDR2 from the germline V gene are MDHEN and SYDVKM. V was pared by 5 bases and J by 8 bases, with 8 bases of the junction left unmatched. The CDR3 runs 14 residues. CDR3 sequence reads: CASSRTGTIEKLFF. In DNA form, the CDR3 reads TGTGCCAGCAGTAGGACAGGCACTATCGAAAAACTGTTTTTT.

In its sample, this clonotype was seen a few times. The rearrangement links TRBV27 to TRBJ1-5; 8 bases match TRBD1. Per germline, CDR1 MNHEY and CDR2 SMNVEV (reference sequence). CDR3 length: 14 amino acids. With 4 bases clipped from V and 4 bases from J, the junction kept 3 bases outside the gene matches. CDR3 DNA sequence: TGTGCCAGCAGTTCGACAGGGGCTAATCAGCCCCAGCATTTT. This translates into CASSSTGANQPQHF.

A few counts support this clonotype. The chain recombines TRBV10-3 with TRBJ2-5; 15 bases align to TRBD2. CDR1 ENHRY and CDR2 SYGVKD come from the germline V gene. V dropped 3 bases and J dropped 2; count of bases not matched to a gene: 1. CDR3 length equals 16 residues. The CDR3 DNA sequence: TGTGCCATCAGTGACGGGACTAGCGGGGGGCAAGAGACCCAGTACTTC. Protein sequence: CAISDGTSGGQETQYF.

With regard to this clonotype: A far larger clone lies a single base away; this is likely a read error. The conserved phenylalanine or tryptophan is not found at the CDR3 terminus, so this likely reflects a read error. Because the CDR3's place on the DNA is in doubt, the DNA is left out and the CDR3 is given as listed by TCRdb. The chain recombines TRBV27 with TRBJ2-5. The CDR3 contains 14 residues when both ends are counted. Germline V gene data show CDR1 as MNHEY and CDR2 as SMNVEV (reference sequence). The chain's CDR3 is CASGRRGTTDTQYL.

DNA of the CDR3: TGCAGTGCTAGAGCGGGGCAAGAGACCCAGTACTTC. Amino acids: CSARAGQETQYF. The chain has TRBV20-1 and TRBJ2-5; weak D call: TRBD2 (5 bases). Looked up from germline, CDR1 is DFQATT and CDR2 is SNEGSKA (reference sequence). The CDR3 loop spans 12 amino acids. V was cut by 1 base and J by 2 bases, with 5 bases left in between.

This clonotype was found a few times. This chain connects TRBV6-2 or TRBV6-3 to TRBJ2-1; 9 bases agree with TRBD2. CDR3 size: 15 residues. Germline lookup yields CDR1 MNHEY and CDR2 SVGEGT. After removal of 7 bases from V and 9 bases from J, the junction contained 13 bases not matched to a gene. CDR3 DNA sequence: TGTGCCAGCAAGAAGGGGGCGGGAGGGCCTAGTGAGCAGTTCTTC. Translating it yields CASKKGAGGPSEQFF.

This clonotype was seen at least ten times. J is TRBJ1-5 and V is TRBV27; D gene uncertain. Per the germline V gene, CDR1 is MNHEY and CDR2 is SMNVEV (reference sequence). The CDR3 contains 15 residues. Trimming pared 7 bases from V and 0 bases from J, leaving 13 bases between. The CDR3 DNA follows: TGTGCCAGCAAACCGACATGGGTTAGCAATCAGCCCCAGCATTTT. Translated, it gives CASKPTWVSNQPQHF.

This clonotype was seen many times. This chain connects TRBV20-1 to TRBJ2-5; 8 nucleotides line up with TRBD2. The germline gives CDR1 DFQATT, CDR2 SNEGSKA (reference sequence). V was pared by 1 base and J by 6 bases, with 13 bases of the junction left unmatched. This CDR3 has 16 amino acids. The CDR3 DNA reads TGCAGTGCTAGAGCCCTAAGGAGCGGGAGTGGGAAGACCCAGTACTTC. This sequence encodes CSARALRSGSGKTQYF.

This clonotype was seen many times. The chain uses TRBV6-2 or TRBV6-3 and TRBJ2-5; TRBD2 agrees at 12 bases. The trim removed 6 bases at V and 1 base at J, leaving 6 bases unmatched. The CDR3 consists of 16 residues. The germline V gene encodes CDR1 MNHEY and CDR2 SVGEGT. As DNA, the CDR3 is TGTGCCAGCAGCAAGCTAGCGGGAGGGCTCCAAGAGACCCAGTACTTC. Protein: CASSKLAGGLQETQYF.

This clonotype was observed many times. The CDR3 DNA reads TGCAGTGCTAAGCCGGGACTAGGTTACGAGCAGTACTTC. It specifies CSAKPGLGYEQYF. This sequence joins TRBV20-1 and TRBJ2-7; 8 bases map to TRBD2. The CDR3 sequence is 13 residues long. CDR1 is DFQATT and CDR2 is SNEGSKA in the germline V gene (reference sequence). V shed 4 bases, J shed 4 bases, and the junction held 6 bases outside the gene matches.

This clonotype was detected ten times or more. This chain links TRBV7-8 with TRBJ2-7; 8 nucleotides align to TRBD2. The CDR3 is 16 residues long. Germline trimming cut 7 bases from V and 3 bases from J; bases unmatched to any gene: 14. Germline V gene data show CDR1 as SGHVS and CDR2 as FQNEAQ. The CDR3 DNA reads TGTGCCAGCACCCCCCCGGGGCGGGGGGCGTACTACGAGCAGTACTTC. It encodes CASTPPGRGAYYEQYF.

This sequence joins TRBV7-3 and TRBJ1-1; a possible D gene is TRBD1 (6 bases). V was cut by 0 bases and J by 8 bases, with 16 bases left in between. Germline assignment: CDR1 SGHTA and CDR2 FQGTGA. This CDR3 has 15 residues. CDR3 sequence reads: CASSLTLRGEAEAFF. The CDR3, as DNA: TGTGCCAGCAGCTTAACCCTCAGGGGAGAAGCGGAAGCTTTCTTT.

This clonotype occurred a few times. One base away lies a much larger clone, so this may be a sequencing read error. This chain joins TRBV20-1 and TRBJ1-2; TRBD1 matches at 8 bases. CDR1 is DFQATT, CDR2 SNEGSKA, per germline (reference sequence). This CDR3 contains 15 residues. Losses at the gene ends were 5 bases for V and 4 bases for J; bases not matched to a gene: 12. Written as DNA, the CDR3 is TGCAGTGCTCACGGGCCGACAGGGGCGTCCTATGGCTACACCTTC. This translates into CSAHGPTGASYGYTF.

This clonotype was seen at least ten times. The V gene is TRBV3-1, the J gene TRBJ1-1; possible D gene TRBD1, 5 bases. Germline V gene data show CDR1 as LGHDT and CDR2 as YNNKEL (reference sequence). V dropped 3 bases and J dropped 0 bases, with 11 bases sitting between them. This CDR3 region has 15 residues. CDR3 residues: CASSQRGIMNTEAFF. The CDR3 nucleotides are TGTGCCAGCAGCCAGCGGGGGATTATGAACACTGAAGCTTTCTTT.